This TCR beta chain originates from a study of T cell responses to AZD1222 COVID-19 vaccine (dated by TCRdb to the early 2020s). With respect to the entire study: TCR sequencing was performed for 230 to 250 trial participants, of whom some 200 were given two doses of AZD1222 and 26 were given two doses of MenACWY control vaccine. Trial participants were enrolled by age into subgroups of 18-55, 56-69 and 70-plus years, and around 140, 26 and 57 TCR-sequenced participants, respectively, were included in these subgroups. Findings and caveats that apply to the study as a whole: Because no samples from the day 14 peak response were available, repertoires could be characterized only after the peak T cell response. CD4 TCRs associated with the vaccine covered the entire spike protein, and the dominant responses were in regions 160-218 and 743-854. Participants were mostly white British, with more females than males. The authors suggested clonal diversity may have been underestimated. The 56-69-year group was small, and its depth increase did not reach significance, likely because of low power. A significant rise in spike-specific TCR breadth and depth was observed after two AZD1222 doses relative to day 0 and relative to MenACWY recipients. Conclusions about previously exposed vaccinees are limited, since just five or six AZD1222 recipients were seropositive for SARS-CoV-2 at baseline. Epitopes outside the regions mutated in the B.1.351 and B.1.1.7 variants were reportedly recognized by nearly half of the unique spike-specific TCRs.

The CDR3 runs 15 amino acids, cysteine and phenylalanine included. Only the CDR3 region is kept as DNA, spanning 45 bases read in frame from base 1. According to the germline V gene, CDR1 reads LGHNA and CDR2 reads YNFKEQ. The trim is 2 bases for V and 5 bases for J, with a gap of 15 bases between the germline ends. For this clone: Which antigen it targets is not known. The record has no base qualities; no much larger clone is one base away.

The CDR3 regions of human TCRbeta chains were analyzed by immunosequencing. The study's processing was this. Repertoire TCRs were checked for matches against a reference library of SARS-CoV-2-specific TCRs that had been generated using the MIRA antigen-specificity platform. Breadth was defined as the fraction of unique TCRs that were SARS-CoV-2-associated, and depth was defined as the fraction of total T cells that were SARS-CoV-2-associated. Using the MIRA data, every spike-specific TCR was mapped to the spike region that the TCR reacted to and assigned to either a CD4 or a CD8 class. Log10-transformed breadth and depth values were compared by one-way ANOVA with Sidak's multiple comparisons tests. Entries here come from immuneACCESS through TCRdb and include only in-frame sequences with V and J called. Some clones fail to appear in such tables; in the studies checked, an unresolved V gene covers under half of the shortfall, and the cause of the remainder is unknown. From that table come the V and J calls and clone size; the DNA was used to work out D and trimming. Across this sample there are some 50,000 clones, with 79% seen only once. The ten largest clones add up to roughly 20% of the sample.

Interpreted using the paper, the time point label stands for: baseline before first vaccination. The treatment or condition label, as the study defines it: meningococcal conjugate vaccine given as trial control. The vaccinee samples were drawn from two UK trials, COV001 and COV002, one of which was a single-blind randomized controlled phase 2/3 trial testing AZD1222 (ChAdOx1 nCoV-19) in healthy adults. For TCRbeta chain sequencing, PBMC samples from trial participants were taken at day 0 and at day 28 after the second dose. The input for sequencing was peripheral blood, taken on day 0 of MenACWY control vaccination. The sequence joins TRBV4-2 to TRBJ2-5; TRBD2 might be the D gene, on 7 matching bases. This TCR derives from an adult in good health. The CDR3 corresponds to CASSQRSGEGETQYF. The sequence in DNA is TGTGCCAGCAGCCAACGGTCAGGGGAGGGGGAGACCCAGTACTTC.